This T cell receptor (beta chain) derives from a study of cytomegalovirus exposure and HLA in healthy donors. Looking at the study overall: Earlier, some 170 million T cells were analyzed, and fewer than 120 million unique TCR beta sequences were found among them.

Vbeta (60) and Jbeta (13) primers were used in the PCR. Clones were read by immunoSEQ multiplex PCR, and TCRdb kept only the in-frame ones, dropping some. The data show about 250,000 clones, roughly 70% seen once. The junction had 9 bases not matched to a gene; V was cut back by 7 bases and J by 6 bases. The length of the CDR3 is 13 residues. Germline CDR1 is MNHNS and CDR2 is SASEGT. This receptor was identified in a female donor in good health and CMV-seronegative. Sequencing was carried out using PBMCs. The gene calls are TRBV6-1 and TRBJ2-7, with 7 nucleotides matching TRBD1. This CDR3 reads CASTSRTGSEQYF. CDR3 sequence (DNA): TGTGCCAGCACCTCCCGGACAGGCAGCGAGCAGTACTTC.